The clone carrying this T cell receptor (beta chain) was found many times. Antigen: not known. Hyperthyroidism was newly diagnosed in patients aged 18 to 65 (duration under 2 months). On the basis of clinical symptoms, serum thyroxine and TRAb, thyroid ultrasound and orbital computed tomography, diagnoses were made. The data originate from a study of T cells in Graves' hyperthyroidism and ophthalmopathy. General study results and limits: Most clonotypes expanded in thyroid above 0.001 were likewise present in blood.

The source material, RNA transcripts, was used to amplify TCR beta CDR3 regions. RT-PCR in the first round (using the HTBI primer set) targeted the TCR CDR3. TCRdb redid the calling of the multiplex PCR reads with MiXCR, one entry per CDR3 protein. The data show approximately 400,000 distinct CDR3 sequences, around a sixth seen once. There are 14 residues in the CDR3. V dropped 5 bases and J dropped 3; count of bases not matched to a gene: 5. Per germline, CDR1 MDHEN and CDR2 SYDVKM. The receptor's source is a woman aged 18-29 years with Graves' hyperthyroidism. Sequencing was done on a sample of blood. The chain carries TRBV28 and TRBJ2-7, with 9 bases lining up with TRBD1. CDR3 amino acids: CASSVGQGNYEQYF. The CDR3 DNA follows: TGTGCCAGCAGTGTAGGACAGGGGAACTACGAGCAGTACTTC. The full variable domain, in which reference TRBV28 and TRBJ2-7 provide the parts outside the CDR3, is DVKVTQSSRYLVKRTGEKVFLECVQDMDHENMFWYRQDPGLGLRLIYFSYDVKMKEKGDIPEGYSVSREKKERFSLILESASTNQTSMYLCASSVGQGNYEQYFGPGTRLTVT.